These 21 T cell receptor beta chains originate from one sample sequenced in a study of blood T cell repertoires in COVID-19. Generated by immunoSEQ multiplex PCR, the TCRdb table keeps only in-frame clones and is missing some. Of about 59,000 clones in the sample, almost 80% are singletons; the top ten hold 10% to 15%. Sequenced sample: peripheral blood. The source is a man older than 75 with acute or convalescent COVID-19.

This chain links TRBV11-2 with TRBJ2-1, with 9 bases fitting TRBD2. Losses at the gene ends were 5 bases for V and 7 bases for J; bases not matched to a gene: 12. The CDR3 consists of 16 residues. Germline lookup yields CDR1 SGHAT and CDR2 FQNNGV. CDR3 amino acids: CASSPLGGRARNEQFF. CDR3 DNA: TGTGCCAGCAGCCCACTAGGCGGGAGGGCCAGGAATGAGCAGTTCTTC.

The CDR3 nucleotides read TGTGCCAGCACACGGGTTGAGGGTACTGAAGCTTTCTTT. It specifies CASTRVEGTEAFF. This sequence joins TRBV6-5 and TRBJ1-1; no clear D gene. Deletions cut 7 bases from V and 5 bases from J, with 14 bases between. There are 13 residues in the CDR3. The germline V gene has CDR1 MNHEY and CDR2 SVGAGI.

V and J are TRBV5-6 and TRBJ1-2; 9 bases agree with TRBD1. This CDR3 spans 15 amino acids. Germline trimming cut 4 bases from V and 3 bases from J; bases unmatched to any gene: 7. Germline V gene data show CDR1 as SGHDT and CDR2 as YYEEEE. For the CDR3, the DNA is TGTGCCAGCAGCCTCGGACAGGGGCAGTACTATGGCTACACCTTC. Protein product: CASSLGQGQYYGYTF.

The V gene is TRBV7-6, the J gene TRBJ2-2; tentative D call: TRBD1 (6 bases). CDR1 and CDR2 (germline): SGHVS, FNYEAQ. The length of the CDR3 is 16 residues. With 5 bases removed from V and 3 bases from J, the gap between germline ends came to 16 bases. Here the CDR3 reads CASSALAGADTGELFF. Here the CDR3 DNA reads TGTGCCAGCAGCGCCCTTGCAGGGGCGGACACCGGGGAGCTGTTTTTT.

CDR3 coding DNA: TGTGCCAGCAGCCAAGAACAGGGGGACCAGCCCCAGCATTTT. This sequence encodes CASSQEQGDQPQHF. The V gene is TRBV4-2, the J gene TRBJ1-5, with 8 nucleotides matching TRBD1. Germline CDR1 and CDR2: LGHNA and YNFKEQ. The CDR3 totals 14 residues. V shed 0 bases, J shed 7 bases, and the junction held 2 bases outside the gene matches.

DNA of the CDR3: TGCAGCGTCGCCGCCGGGTACAATCAGCCCCAGCATTTT. As protein: CSVAAGYNQPQHF. The chain uses TRBV29-1 and TRBJ1-5; D is undetermined. The CDR3 sequence is 13 residues long. CDR1 is SQVTM and CDR2 is ANQGSEA in the germline V gene. V dropped 6 bases and J dropped 3 bases, with 12 bases sitting between them. Using reference TRBV29-1 and TRBJ1-5 for the parts outside the CDR3, the full variable domain is SAVISQKPSRDICQRGTSLTIQCQVDSQVTMMFWYRQQPGQSLTLIATANQGSEATYESGFVIDKFPISRPNLTFSTLTVSNMSPEDSSIYLCSVAAGYNQPQHFGDGTRLSIL.

Of note for this clone: This is likely a read error, given that the CDR3 carries no conserved phenylalanine or tryptophan at its end. The rearrangement links TRBV19 to TRBJ1-2; D is possibly TRBD1 (5 bases). The CDR3 length is 15 residues. Germline assignment: CDR1 LNHDA and CDR2 SQIVND (reference sequence). V was clipped by 1 base and J by 3 bases, with 12 bases between them. CDR3: CASSIGGVRDYGYTS. In DNA, the CDR3 is TGTGCCAGTAGTATAGGAGGGGTTCGGGACTATGGCTACACCTCC.

V gene TRBV5-1 combines with J gene TRBJ1-1, with a possible D match to TRBD1 (5 bases). The germline V gene encodes CDR1 SGHRS and CDR2 YFSETQ. The V end was cut by 6 bases, the J end by 11 bases, with 20 bases between. The CDR3 consists of 13 residues. CDR3 amino acids: CASTQDRGVTAFF. The CDR3 bases are TGCGCCAGCACCCAAGACAGAGGAGTAACCGCTTTCTTT.

The V call is TRBV11-2, the J call TRBJ1-5; no definite D call. V shed 1 base and J shed 5 bases, with 6 bases lying between them. This CDR3 has 13 residues. The germline V gene has CDR1 SGHAT and CDR2 FQNNGV. The CDR3 loop is CASSLAHYQPQHF. The CDR3 DNA reads TGTGCCAGCAGCTTAGCTCACTATCAGCCCCAGCATTTT.

The V call is TRBV12-3 or TRBV12-4, the J call TRBJ2-1; D is uncertain. The CDR3 is 10 residues long. Trimming took off 6 bases at V and 6 bases at J, with 3 bases between the two ends. For the CDR3, the DNA is TGTGCCAGCAGCATCAATGAGCAGTTCTTC. Its translation: CASSINEQFF.

The chain has TRBV7-2 and TRBJ2-7, with 7 bases aligning to TRBD2. CDR1 and CDR2 (germline): SGHTA, FQGNSA. V was pared by 7 bases and J by 2 bases, with 8 bases of the junction left unmatched. This CDR3 spans 14 amino acids. This chain's CDR3 is CASTFYGRPYEQYF. The CDR3 nucleotides are TGTGCCAGCACCTTTTACGGGAGGCCCTACGAGCAGTACTTC.

This clone has only one observation. V gene TRBV3-1 (or the pseudogene TRBV3-2) combines with J gene TRBJ1-2; no clear D gene. Germline V gene sequence: CDR1 LGHDT, CDR2 YNNKEL (reference sequence). The CDR3 length is 15 residues. The V end lost 0 bases, the J end lost 8 bases, and 16 bases lay between the germline ends. CDR3 nucleotide sequence: TGTGCCAGCAGCCAAGATTCCCGGTTGCTCGGGGGCTACACCTTC. This sequence encodes CASSQDSRLLGGYTF.

The chain combines TRBV27 with TRBJ2-4, with 9 bases lining up with TRBD1. Unmatched junction bases numbered 5, after V lost 2 bases and J lost 9 bases. This CDR3 has 14 residues. CDR1 and CDR2 from the germline V gene are MNHEY and SMNVEV (reference sequence). The CDR3 protein is CASSLALDRGIQYF. DNA for the CDR3: TGTGCCAGCAGTTTAGCCCTGGACAGGGGCATTCAGTACTTC.

The chain is built from TRBV10-3 and TRBJ2-7; D not resolved. Deletions cut 3 bases from V and 4 bases from J, with 7 bases between. In germline, CDR1 is ENHRY, CDR2 SYGVKD. This CDR3 comprises 12 residues. CDR3 DNA: TGTGCCATCAGTGACACTCGGTACGAGCAGTACTTC. The encoded protein is CAISDTRYEQYF.

CDR3 nucleotide sequence: TGTGCCAGCTCCCGGGGCTGGCGGGATGAAAGTAATGAGCAGTTCTTC. Residues: CASSRGWRDESNEQFF. The J gene is TRBJ2-1, the V gene TRBV18; tentatively, D is TRBD2 (6 bases). V lost 6 bases to trimming and J lost 7 bases, with 22 bases between them. The CDR3 is 16 residues long. Looked up from germline, CDR1 is KGHSH and CDR2 is LQKENI.

This chain links TRBV5-1 with TRBJ1-3; TRBD1 matches 8 bases. Germline V gene sequence: CDR1 SGHRS, CDR2 YFSETQ. The CDR3 sequence is 17 residues long. Losses at the gene ends were 0 bases for V and 0 bases for J; bases not matched to a gene: 5. CDR3 region: CASSLVAGGISGNTIYF. Here the CDR3 DNA reads TGCGCCAGCAGCTTGGTGGCAGGGGGCATCTCTGGAAACACCATATATTTT.

Here the CDR3 reads CASSLAGSAMYETQYF. Written as DNA, the CDR3 is TGCGCCAGCAGCTTGGCGGGGTCGGCCATGTACGAGACCCAGTACTTC. V gene TRBV5-1 combines with J gene TRBJ2-5, with a tentative D call TRBD2 (5 bases). Germline CDR1 SGHRS, CDR2 YFSETQ. V was trimmed by 0 bases and J by 5 bases, leaving 17 bases between them. This CDR3 has 16 residues.

The chain recombines TRBV11-1 with TRBJ2-2; 7 bases are shared with TRBD2. Germline V CDR1 and CDR2: SGHAT, FQDESV (reference sequence). V lost 5 bases, J lost 2 bases, and 5 bases stayed unmatched. There are 15 residues in the CDR3. CDR3 nucleotides: TGTGCCAGCAGCGCGCCGGGACTAAACACCGGGGAGCTGTTTTTT. Translating gives CASSAPGLNTGELFF.

The chain joins TRBV10-3 to TRBJ2-7; the D gene is possibly TRBD2 (7 bases). The CDR3 loop spans 15 amino acids. V lost 2 bases, J lost 2 bases, and 13 bases lay in between. The germline gives CDR1 ENHRY, CDR2 SYGVKD. CDR3 in amino acids: CAISERGGSPYEQYF. CDR3 in DNA: TGTGCCATCAGTGAGAGGGGGGGGTCCCCCTACGAGCAGTACTTC.

A few counts support this clone. V usage is TRBV5-1 and J usage is TRBJ1-1, with TRBD1 as a possible D gene (5 bases). Trimming shortened V by 3 bases and J by 5 bases, and 14 bases separated the two germline ends. The length of the CDR3 is 14 residues. Per the germline V gene, CDR1 is SGHRS and CDR2 is YFSETQ. The DNA for the CDR3 is TGCGCCAGCAGCTCCGGGACTTCAGGGACTGAAGCTTTCTTT. It translates to CASSSGTSGTEAFF.

This clone was detected many times. This chain uses TRBV27 with TRBJ2-7; D is undetermined. The V and J ends lost 2 bases and 1 base respectively, with 15 bases between them. Germline V gene data show CDR1 as MNHEY and CDR2 as SMNVEV (reference sequence). The CDR3 extends over 16 amino acids. The CDR3: CASSLAGELHSYEQYF. The CDR3, as DNA: TGTGCCAGCAGTTTAGCCGGAGAACTCCATTCCTACGAGCAGTACTTC.